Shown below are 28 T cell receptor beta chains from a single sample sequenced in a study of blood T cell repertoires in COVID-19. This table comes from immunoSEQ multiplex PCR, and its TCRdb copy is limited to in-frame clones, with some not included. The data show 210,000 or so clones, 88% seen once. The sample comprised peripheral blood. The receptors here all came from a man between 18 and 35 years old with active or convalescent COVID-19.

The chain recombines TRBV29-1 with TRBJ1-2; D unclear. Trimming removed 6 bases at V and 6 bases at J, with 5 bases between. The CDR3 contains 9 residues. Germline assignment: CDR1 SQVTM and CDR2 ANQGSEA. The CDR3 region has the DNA TGCAGCGTATCAAATGGCTACACCTTC. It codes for CSVSNGYTF. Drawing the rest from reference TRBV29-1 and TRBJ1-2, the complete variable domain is SAVISQKPSRDICQRGTSLTIQCQVDSQVTMMFWYRQQPGQSLTLIATANQGSEATYESGFVIDKFPISRPNLTFSTLTVSNMSPEDSSIYLCSVSNGYTFGSGTRLTVV.

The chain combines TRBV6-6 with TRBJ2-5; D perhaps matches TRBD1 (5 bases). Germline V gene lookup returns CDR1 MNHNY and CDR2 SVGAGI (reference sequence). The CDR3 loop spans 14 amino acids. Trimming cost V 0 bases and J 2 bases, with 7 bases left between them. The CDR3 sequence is CASSYSQGQETQYF. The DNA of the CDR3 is TGTGCCAGCAGTTACTCGCAGGGACAAGAGACCCAGTACTTC.

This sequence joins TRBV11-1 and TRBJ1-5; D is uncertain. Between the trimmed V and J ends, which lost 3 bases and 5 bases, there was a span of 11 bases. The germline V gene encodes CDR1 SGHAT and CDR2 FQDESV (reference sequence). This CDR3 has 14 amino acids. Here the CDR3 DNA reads TGTGCCAGCAGCTTTGGGCCCGGCGATCAGCCCCAGCATTTT. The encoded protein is CASSFGPGDQPQHF. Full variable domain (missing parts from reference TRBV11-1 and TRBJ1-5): EAEVAQSPRYKITEKSQAVAFWCDPISGHATLYWYRQILGQGPELLVQFQDESVVDDSQLPKDRFSAERLKGVDSTLKIQPAELGDSAMYLCASSFGPGDQPQHFGDGTRLSIL.

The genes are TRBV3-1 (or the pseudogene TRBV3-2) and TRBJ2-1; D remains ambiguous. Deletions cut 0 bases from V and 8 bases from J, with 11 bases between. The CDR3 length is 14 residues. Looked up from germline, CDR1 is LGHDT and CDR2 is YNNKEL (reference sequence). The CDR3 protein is CASSQDKITDEQFF. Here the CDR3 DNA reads TGTGCCAGCAGCCAAGATAAGATCACTGATGAGCAGTTCTTC.

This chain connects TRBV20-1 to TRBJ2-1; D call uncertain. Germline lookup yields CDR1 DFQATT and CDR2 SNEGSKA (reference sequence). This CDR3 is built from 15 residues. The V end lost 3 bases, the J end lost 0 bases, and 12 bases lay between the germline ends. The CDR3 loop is CSASSSLSSYNEQFF. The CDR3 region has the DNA TGCAGTGCTAGTTCTAGTCTGAGCTCCTACAATGAGCAGTTCTTC.

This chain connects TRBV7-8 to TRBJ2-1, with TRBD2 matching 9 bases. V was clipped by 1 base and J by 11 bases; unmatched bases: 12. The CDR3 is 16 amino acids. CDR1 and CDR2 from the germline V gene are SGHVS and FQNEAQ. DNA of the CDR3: TGTGCCAGCAGCTTAGGAGCCCCGGGACTAGCATCCCAGCAGTTCTTC. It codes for CASSLGAPGLASQQFF.

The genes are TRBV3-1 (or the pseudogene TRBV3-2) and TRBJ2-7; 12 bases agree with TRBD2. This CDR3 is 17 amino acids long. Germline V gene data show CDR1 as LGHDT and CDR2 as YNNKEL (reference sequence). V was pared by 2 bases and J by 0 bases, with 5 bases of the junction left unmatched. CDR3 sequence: CASSQPVTSGSSYEQYF. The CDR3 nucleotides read TGTGCCAGCAGCCAACCAGTGACTAGCGGGAGCTCCTACGAGCAGTACTTC.

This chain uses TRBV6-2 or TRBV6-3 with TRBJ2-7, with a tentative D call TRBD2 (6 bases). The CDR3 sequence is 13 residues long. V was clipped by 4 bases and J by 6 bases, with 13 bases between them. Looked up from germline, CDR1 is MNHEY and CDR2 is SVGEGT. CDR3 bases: TGTGCCAGCAGTTCCGTAGCGGTCTCCGAGCAGTACTTC. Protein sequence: CASSSVAVSEQYF.

The DNA for the CDR3 is TGTGCCAGCAGCTTAGTAGGCGGACAGGGTAGCTATGGCTACACCTTC. It codes for CASSLVGGQGSYGYTF. The rearrangement uses TRBV11-2 and TRBJ1-2; TRBD1 agrees at 8 bases. CDR1 is SGHAT, CDR2 FQNNGV, per germline. Unmatched junction bases numbered 8, after V lost 1 base and J lost 4 bases. The CDR3 is 16 amino acids.

The CDR3 loop reads CAWMQAARGDGYTF. The CDR3 DNA sequence: TGTGCCTGGATGCAGGCCGCCAGGGGAGATGGCTACACCTTC. The chain joins TRBV30 to TRBJ1-2, with D possibly matching TRBD1 (6 bases). CDR1 GTSNPN and CDR2 SVGIG come from the germline V gene (reference sequence). The length of the CDR3 is 14 residues. The ends were cut back, 4 bases at V and 6 bases at J, with 18 bases in the middle.

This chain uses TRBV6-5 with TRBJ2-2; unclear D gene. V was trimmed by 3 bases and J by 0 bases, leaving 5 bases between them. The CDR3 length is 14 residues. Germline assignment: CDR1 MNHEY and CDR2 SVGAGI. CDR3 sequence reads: CASSYFTNTGELFF. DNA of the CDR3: TGTGCCAGCAGTTATTTTACGAACACCGGGGAGCTGTTTTTT.

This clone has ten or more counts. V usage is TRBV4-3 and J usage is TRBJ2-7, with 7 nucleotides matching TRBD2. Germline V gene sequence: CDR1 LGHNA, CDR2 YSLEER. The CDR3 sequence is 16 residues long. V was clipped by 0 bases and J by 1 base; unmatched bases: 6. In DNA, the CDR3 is TGCGCCAGCAGCCAAGATTGGAGCGGGGCGTCCTACGAGCAGTACTTC. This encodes CASSQDWSGASYEQYF.

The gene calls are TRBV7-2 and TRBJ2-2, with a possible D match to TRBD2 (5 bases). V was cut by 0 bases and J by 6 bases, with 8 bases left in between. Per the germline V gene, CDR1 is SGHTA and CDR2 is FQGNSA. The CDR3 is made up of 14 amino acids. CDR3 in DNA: TGTGCCAGCAGCTTAGCGGGAGCCTCCGGGGAGCTGTTTTTT. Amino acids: CASSLAGASGELFF.

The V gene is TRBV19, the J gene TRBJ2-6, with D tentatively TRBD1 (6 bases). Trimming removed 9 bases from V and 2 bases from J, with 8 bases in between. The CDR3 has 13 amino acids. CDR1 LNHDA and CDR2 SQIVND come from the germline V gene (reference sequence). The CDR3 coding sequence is TGTGCCAGCAGGGGCGCTGGGGCCAACGTCCTGACTTTC. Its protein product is CASRGAGANVLTF.

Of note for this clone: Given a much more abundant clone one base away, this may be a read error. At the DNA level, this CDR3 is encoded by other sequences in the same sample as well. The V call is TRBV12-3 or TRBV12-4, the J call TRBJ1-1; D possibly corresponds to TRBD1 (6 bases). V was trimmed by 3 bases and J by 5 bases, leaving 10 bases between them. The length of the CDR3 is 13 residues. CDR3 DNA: TGTGCCAGCAGTTTTGCAGGGGCGACTGAAGCTTTCTTT. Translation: CASSFAGATEAFF.

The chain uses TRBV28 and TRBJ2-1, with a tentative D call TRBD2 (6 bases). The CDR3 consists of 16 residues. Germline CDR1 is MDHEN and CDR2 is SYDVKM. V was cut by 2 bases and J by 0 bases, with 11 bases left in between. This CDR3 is CASSLRGSPSYNEQFF. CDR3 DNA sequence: TGTGCCAGCAGTTTACGGGGGAGTCCCTCCTACAATGAGCAGTTCTTC. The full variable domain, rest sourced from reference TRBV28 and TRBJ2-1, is DVKVTQSSRYLVKRTGEKVFLECVQDMDHENMFWYRQDPGLGLRLIYFSYDVKMKEKGDIPEGYSVSREKKERFSLILESASTNQTSMYLCASSLRGSPSYNEQFFGPGTRLTVL.

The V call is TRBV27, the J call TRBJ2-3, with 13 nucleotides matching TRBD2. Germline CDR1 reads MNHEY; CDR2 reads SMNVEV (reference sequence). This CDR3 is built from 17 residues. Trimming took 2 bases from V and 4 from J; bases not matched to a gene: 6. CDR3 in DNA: TGTGCCAGCAGTTTACTGGGACTAGCGGGGAGCGCAGATACGCAGTATTTT. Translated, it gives CASSLLGLAGSADTQYF.

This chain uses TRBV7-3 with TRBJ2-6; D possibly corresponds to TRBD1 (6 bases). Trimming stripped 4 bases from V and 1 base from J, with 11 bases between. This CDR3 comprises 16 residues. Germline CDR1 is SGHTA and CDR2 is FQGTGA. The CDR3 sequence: CASSWRGQSGANVLTF. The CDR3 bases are TGTGCCAGCAGCTGGAGAGGACAGTCTGGGGCCAACGTCCTGACTTTC.

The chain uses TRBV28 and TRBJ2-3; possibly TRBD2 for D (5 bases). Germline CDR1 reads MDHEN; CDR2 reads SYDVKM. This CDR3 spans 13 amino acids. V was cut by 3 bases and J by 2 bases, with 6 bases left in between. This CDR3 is CASSLTNTDTQYF. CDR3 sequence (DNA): TGTGCCAGCAGTTTGACTAACACAGATACGCAGTATTTT.

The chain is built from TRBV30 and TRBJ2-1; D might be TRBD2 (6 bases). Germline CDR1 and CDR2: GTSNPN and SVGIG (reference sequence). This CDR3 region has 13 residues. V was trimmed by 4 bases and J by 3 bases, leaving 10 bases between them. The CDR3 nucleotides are TGTGCCTGGATTTCGGAGGGCTACAATGAGCAGTTCTTC. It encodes CAWISEGYNEQFF.

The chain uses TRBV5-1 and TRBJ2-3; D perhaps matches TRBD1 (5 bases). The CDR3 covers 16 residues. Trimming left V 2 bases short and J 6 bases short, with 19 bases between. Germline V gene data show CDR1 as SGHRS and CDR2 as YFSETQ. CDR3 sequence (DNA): TGCGCCAGCAGCTTAGGGGATTTGGGCCCCGGGGATACGCAGTATTTT. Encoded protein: CASSLGDLGPGDTQYF.

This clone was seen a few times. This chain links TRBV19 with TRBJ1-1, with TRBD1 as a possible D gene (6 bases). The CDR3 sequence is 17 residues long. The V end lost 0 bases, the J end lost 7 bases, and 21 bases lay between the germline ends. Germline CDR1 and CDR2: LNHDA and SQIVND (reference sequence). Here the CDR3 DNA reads TGTGCCAGTAGTATAGAAAGAGGAAAAGGGGGAAGAGATGAAGCTTTCTTT. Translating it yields CASSIERGKGGRDEAFF.

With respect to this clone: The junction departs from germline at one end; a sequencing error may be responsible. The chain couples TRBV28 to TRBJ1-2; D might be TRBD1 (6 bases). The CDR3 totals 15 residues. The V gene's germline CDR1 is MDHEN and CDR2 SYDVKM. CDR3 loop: CASSYGGVSGGSFSF. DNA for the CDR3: TGTGCCAGCAGTTATGGGGGCGTGAGTGGGGGCTCCTTTTCTTTC.

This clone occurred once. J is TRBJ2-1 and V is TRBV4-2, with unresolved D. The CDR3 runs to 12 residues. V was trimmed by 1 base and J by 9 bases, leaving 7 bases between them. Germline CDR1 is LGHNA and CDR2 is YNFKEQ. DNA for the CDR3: TGTGCCAGCAGCCAAGGTATTCTTGAGCAGTTCTTC. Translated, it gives CASSQGILEQFF.

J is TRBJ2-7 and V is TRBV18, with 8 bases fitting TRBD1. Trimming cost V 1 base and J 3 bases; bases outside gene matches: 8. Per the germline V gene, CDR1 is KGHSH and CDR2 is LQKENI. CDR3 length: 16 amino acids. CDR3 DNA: TGTGCCAGCTCACCACAGAACCGGGACAGGTTCTACGAGCAGTACTTC. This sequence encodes CASSPQNRDRFYEQYF.

The CDR3 reads CASSLGGRPNNEQFF. In nucleotides, the CDR3 is TGTGCCAGCAGCCTCGGGGGGCGGCCGAACAATGAGCAGTTCTTC. The genes are TRBV6-5 and TRBJ2-1, with D maybe TRBD2 (7 bases). CDR1 and CDR2 (germline): MNHEY, SVGAGI. CDR3 size: 15 residues. V was clipped by 6 bases and J by 5 bases, with 17 bases between them.

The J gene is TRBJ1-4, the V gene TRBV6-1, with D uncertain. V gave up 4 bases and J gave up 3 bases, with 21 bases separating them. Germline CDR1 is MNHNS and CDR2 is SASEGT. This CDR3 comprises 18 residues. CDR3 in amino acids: CASSAAPTGITANEKLFF. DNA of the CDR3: TGTGCCAGCAGTGCAGCCCCTACCGGGATCACAGCTAATGAAAAACTGTTTTTT.

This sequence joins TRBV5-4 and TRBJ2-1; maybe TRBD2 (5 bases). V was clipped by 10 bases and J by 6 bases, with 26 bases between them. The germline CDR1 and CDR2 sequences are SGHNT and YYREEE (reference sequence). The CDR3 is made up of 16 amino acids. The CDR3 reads CASKPWELDIGNEQFF. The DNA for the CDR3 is TGTGCCTCTAAACCCTGGGAACTAGACATTGGCAATGAGCAGTTCTTC. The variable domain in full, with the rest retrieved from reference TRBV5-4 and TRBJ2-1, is ETGVTQSPTHLIKTRGQQVTLRCSSQSGHNTVSWYQQALGQGPQFIFQYYREEENGRGNFPPRFSGLQFPNYSSELNVNALELDDSALYLCASKPWELDIGNEQFFGPGTRLTVL.